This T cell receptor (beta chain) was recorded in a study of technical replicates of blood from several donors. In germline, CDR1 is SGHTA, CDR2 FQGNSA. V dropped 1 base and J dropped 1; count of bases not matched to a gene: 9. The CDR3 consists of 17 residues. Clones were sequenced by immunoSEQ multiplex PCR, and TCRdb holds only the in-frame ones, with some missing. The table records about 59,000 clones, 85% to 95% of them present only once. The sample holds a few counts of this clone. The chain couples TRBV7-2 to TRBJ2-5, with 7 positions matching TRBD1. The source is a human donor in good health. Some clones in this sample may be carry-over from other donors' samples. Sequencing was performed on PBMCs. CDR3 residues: CASSLVFEGARQETQYF. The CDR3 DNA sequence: TGTGCCAGCAGCTTAGTTTTCGAGGGGGCCCGCCAAGAGACCCAGTACTTC. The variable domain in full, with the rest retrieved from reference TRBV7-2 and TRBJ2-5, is GAGVSQSPSNKVTEKGKDVELRCDPISGHTALYWYRQSLGQGLEFLIYFQGNSAPDKSGLPSDRFSAERTGGSVSTLTIQRTQQEDSAVYLCASSLVFEGARQETQYFGPGTRLLVL.